This T cell receptor (beta chain) emerged from a study of neurological immune-mediated disorders. The ends were cut back, 6 bases at V and 8 bases at J, with 19 bases in the middle. Per the germline V gene, CDR1 is MRHNA and CDR2 is SNTAGT. The CDR3 is 15 amino acids. One entry per CDR3 protein, called by TCRdb with MiXCR from the 5' RACE reads. This table has 71,000 or so distinct CDR3 sequences, about an eighth appearing once. Time point given: longitudinal time-point 1 (baseline). From 2 million PBMCs stored at -80 C, the unsorted libraries were generated. In this sample, this clonotype turned up many times. Its target is not known. Study-level points and caveats: Sharing of CDR3 amino acid sequences among expanded clones across subjects was absent, suggesting private repertoires in all groups.

This TCR derives from a female donor with HTLV-1-associated myelopathy (HAM/TSP). Sequencing was done on a sample of PBMCs. The chain has TRBV6-4 and TRBJ1-4, with D maybe TRBD1 (5 bases). In DNA, the CDR3 is TGTGCCAGCAGCGCATTGAGCGGGGGACGGGAAAAACTGTTTTTT. It encodes CASSALSGGREKLFF.